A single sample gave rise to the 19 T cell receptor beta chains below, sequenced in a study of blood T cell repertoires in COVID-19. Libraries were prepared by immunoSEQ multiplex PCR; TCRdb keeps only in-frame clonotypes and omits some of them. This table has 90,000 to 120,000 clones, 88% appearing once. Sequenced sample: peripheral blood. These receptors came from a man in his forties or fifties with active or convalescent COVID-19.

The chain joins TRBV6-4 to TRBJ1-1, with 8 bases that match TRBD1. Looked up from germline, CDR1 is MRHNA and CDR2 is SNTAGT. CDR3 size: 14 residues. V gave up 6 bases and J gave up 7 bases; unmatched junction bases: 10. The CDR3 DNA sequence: TGTGCCAGCAGCCCCGGAACAGGGGGGAGTGAAGCTTTCTTT. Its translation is CASSPGTGGSEAFF.

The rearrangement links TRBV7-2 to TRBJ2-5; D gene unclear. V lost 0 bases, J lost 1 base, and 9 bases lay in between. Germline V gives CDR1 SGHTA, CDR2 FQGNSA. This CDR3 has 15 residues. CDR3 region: CASSLALNFQETQYF. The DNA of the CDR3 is TGTGCCAGCAGCTTAGCGCTTAACTTCCAAGAGACCCAGTACTTC.

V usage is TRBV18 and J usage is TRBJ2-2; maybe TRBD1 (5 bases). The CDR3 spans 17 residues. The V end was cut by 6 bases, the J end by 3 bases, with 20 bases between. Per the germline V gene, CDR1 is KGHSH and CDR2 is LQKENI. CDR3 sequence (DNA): TGTGCCAGCTCCACCAGGAGAGACAGCGTGGACACCGGGGAGCTGTTTTTT. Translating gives CASSTRRDSVDTGELFF.

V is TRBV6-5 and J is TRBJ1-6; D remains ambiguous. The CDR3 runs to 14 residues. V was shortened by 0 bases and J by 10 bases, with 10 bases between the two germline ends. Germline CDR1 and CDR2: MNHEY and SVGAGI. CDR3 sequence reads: CASSYSGSGSPLHF. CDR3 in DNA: TGTGCCAGCAGTTACTCGGGGAGCGGCTCACCCCTCCACTTT.

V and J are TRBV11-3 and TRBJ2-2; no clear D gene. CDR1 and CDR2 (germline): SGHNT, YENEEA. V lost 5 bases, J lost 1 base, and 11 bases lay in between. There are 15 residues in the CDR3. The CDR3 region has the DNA TGTGCCAGCAGCCGCTCCTTCGGGAACACCGGGGAGCTGTTTTTT. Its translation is CASSRSFGNTGELFF.

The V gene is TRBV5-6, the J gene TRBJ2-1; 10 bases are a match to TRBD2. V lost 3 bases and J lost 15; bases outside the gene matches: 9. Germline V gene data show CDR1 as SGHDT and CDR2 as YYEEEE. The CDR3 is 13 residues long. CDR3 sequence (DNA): TGTGCCAGCAGCTCGGGACTAGCGAGTTCCCCGTTCTTC. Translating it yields CASSSGLASSPFF.

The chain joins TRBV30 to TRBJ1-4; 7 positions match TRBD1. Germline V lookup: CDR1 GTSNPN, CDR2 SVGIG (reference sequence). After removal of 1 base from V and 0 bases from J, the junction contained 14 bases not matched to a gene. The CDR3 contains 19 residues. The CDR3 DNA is TGTGCCTGGAGTGCCTACACAGGGGACCTCCTAGCAACTAATGAAAAACTGTTTTTT. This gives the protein CAWSAYTGDLLATNEKLFF. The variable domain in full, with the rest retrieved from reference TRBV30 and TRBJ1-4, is SQTIHQWPATLVQPVGSPLSLECTVEGTSNPNLYWYRQAAGRGLQLLFYSVGIGQISSEVPQNLSASRPQDRQFILSSKKLLLSDSGFYLCAWSAYTGDLLATNEKLFFGSGTQLSVL.

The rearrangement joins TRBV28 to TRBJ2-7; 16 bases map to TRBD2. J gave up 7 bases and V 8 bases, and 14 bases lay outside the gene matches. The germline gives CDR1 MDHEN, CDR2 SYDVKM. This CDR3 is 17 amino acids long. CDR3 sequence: CASQGTSGRARVGEQYF. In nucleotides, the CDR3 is TGTGCCAGCCAGGGGACTAGCGGGAGGGCCAGGGTAGGTGAGCAGTACTTC.

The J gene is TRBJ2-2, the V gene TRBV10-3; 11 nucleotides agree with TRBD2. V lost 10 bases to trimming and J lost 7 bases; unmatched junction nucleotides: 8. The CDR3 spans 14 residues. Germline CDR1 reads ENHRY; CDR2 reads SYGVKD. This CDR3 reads CATTSGSISGELFF. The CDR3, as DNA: TGTGCCACCACTAGCGGGAGTATCAGCGGGGAGCTGTTTTTT.

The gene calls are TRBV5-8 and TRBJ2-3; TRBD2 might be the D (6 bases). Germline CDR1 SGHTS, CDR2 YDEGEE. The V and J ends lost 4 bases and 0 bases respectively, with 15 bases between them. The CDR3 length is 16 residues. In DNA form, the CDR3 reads TGTGCCAGCAGCCACGGGAGACAGTTTAGCACAGATACGCAGTATTTT. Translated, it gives CASSHGRQFSTDTQYF.

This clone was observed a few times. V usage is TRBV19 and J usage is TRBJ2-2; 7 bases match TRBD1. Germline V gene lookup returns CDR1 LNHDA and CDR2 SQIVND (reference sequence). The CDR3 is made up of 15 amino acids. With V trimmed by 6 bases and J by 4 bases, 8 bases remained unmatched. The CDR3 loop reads CASRPGGSGTGELFF. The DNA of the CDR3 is TGTGCCAGTAGACCAGGGGGTTCGGGCACCGGGGAGCTGTTTTTT.

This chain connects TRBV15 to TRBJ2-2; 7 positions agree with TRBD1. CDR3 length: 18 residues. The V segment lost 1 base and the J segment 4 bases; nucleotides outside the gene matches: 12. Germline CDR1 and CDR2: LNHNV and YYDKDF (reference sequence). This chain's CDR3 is CATSRGALTDRPTGELFF. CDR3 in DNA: TGTGCCACCAGCAGAGGAGCCCTCACGGACAGGCCCACCGGGGAGCTGTTTTTT.

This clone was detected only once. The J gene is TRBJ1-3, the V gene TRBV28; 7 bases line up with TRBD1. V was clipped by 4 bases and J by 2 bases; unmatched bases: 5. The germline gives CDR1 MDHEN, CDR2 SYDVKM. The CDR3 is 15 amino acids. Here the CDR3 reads CASSSPQGAGNTIYF. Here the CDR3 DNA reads TGTGCCAGCAGTTCCCCCCAGGGGGCTGGAAACACCATATATTTT.

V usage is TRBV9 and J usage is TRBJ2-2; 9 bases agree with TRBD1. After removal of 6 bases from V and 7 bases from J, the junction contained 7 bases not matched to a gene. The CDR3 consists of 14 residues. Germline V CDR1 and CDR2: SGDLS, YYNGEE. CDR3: CASTHRGRNGELFF. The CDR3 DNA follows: TGTGCCAGCACGCACAGGGGGCGTAACGGGGAGCTGTTTTTT. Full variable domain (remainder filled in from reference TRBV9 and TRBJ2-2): DSGVTQTPKHLITATGQRVTLRCSPRSGDLSVYWYQQSLDQGLQFLIQYYNGEERAKGNILERFSAQQFPDLHSELNLSSLELGDSALYFCASTHRGRNGELFFGEGSRLTVL.

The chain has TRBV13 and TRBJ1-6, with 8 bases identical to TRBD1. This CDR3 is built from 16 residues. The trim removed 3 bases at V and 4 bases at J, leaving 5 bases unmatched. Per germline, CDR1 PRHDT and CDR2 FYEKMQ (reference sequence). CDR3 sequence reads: CASSLTGEEYNSPLHF. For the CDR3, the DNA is TGTGCCAGCAGCTTGACAGGGGAGGAATATAATTCACCCCTCCACTTT.

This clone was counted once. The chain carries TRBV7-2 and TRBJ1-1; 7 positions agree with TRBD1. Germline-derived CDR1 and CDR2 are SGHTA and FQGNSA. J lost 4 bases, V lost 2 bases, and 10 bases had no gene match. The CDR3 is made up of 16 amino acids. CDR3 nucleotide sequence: TGTGCCAGCAGCTTACAGTTCGACAGGGAGAGCACTGAAGCTTTCTTT. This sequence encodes CASSLQFDRESTEAFF.

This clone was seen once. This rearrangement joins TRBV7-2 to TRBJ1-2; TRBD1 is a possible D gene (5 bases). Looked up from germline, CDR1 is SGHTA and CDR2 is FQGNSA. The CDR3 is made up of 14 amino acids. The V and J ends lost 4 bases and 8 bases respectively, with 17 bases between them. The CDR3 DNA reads TGTGCCAGCAGCTACAATCAGGGTGCAACGGGCTACACCTTC. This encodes CASSYNQGATGYTF.

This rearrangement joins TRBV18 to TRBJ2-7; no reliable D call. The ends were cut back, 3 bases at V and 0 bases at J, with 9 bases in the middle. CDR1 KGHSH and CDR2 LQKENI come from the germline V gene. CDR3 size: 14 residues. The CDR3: CASSPPPVSYEQYF. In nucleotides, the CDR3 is TGTGCCAGCTCACCGCCACCGGTCTCCTACGAGCAGTACTTC.

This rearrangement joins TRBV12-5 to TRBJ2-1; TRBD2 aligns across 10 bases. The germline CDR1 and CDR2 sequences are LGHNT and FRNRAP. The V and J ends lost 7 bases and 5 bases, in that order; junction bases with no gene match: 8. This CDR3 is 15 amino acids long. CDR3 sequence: CASATGLATNNEQFF. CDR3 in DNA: TGTGCTAGTGCCACGGGACTAGCGACAAACAATGAGCAGTTCTTC.